Sequencing of this TCR beta chain was carried out in a study of beta chain features in type 1 diabetes. In the study overall: Examination of sorted cells across all samples involved more than 85,000,000 cells. Study observations and caveats: In all four CD4+ subsets, TCRB CDR3 length was significantly, moderately reduced in type 1 diabetes.

This clone has more than one count but fewer than ten. Its antigen remains unknown. The authors reverse transcribed all of the isolated RNA, so sequencing captured expressed TCRB transcripts. Produced via immunoSEQ multiplex PCR; TCRdb's table is partial and in-frame only. The sample has 500,000 to 850,000 clones; around 15% are singletons. Sequencing was performed on naive CD4+ T cells from blood. This TCR was sampled from a man between 18 and 29 years old with type 1 diabetes.

CDR3 amino acids: CASSSDRITSYEQYF. The CDR3 bases are TGCGCCAGCAGCAGCGACAGAATTACGTCCTACGAGCAGTACTTC. The chain uses TRBV5-1 and TRBJ2-7, with D perhaps matching TRBD1 (5 bases). Trimming took 4 bases from V and 1 from J, leaving 15 bases between them. Germline V gene sequence: CDR1 SGHRS, CDR2 YFSETQ. CDR3 length equals 15 residues. Drawing the rest from reference TRBV5-1 and TRBJ2-7, the complete variable domain is KAGVTQTPRYLIKTRGQQVTLSCSPISGHRSVSWYQQTPGQGLQFLFEYFSETQRNKGNFPGRFSGRQFSNSRSEMNVSTLELGDSALYLCASSSDRITSYEQYFGPGTRLTVT.